The 2 T cell receptor beta chains in this list originate from one sample, sequenced in a study of blood T cell repertoires in COVID-19. Here immunoSEQ multiplex PCR was the method, and the copy in TCRdb shows in-frame clones only, minus some. Among under 350,000 clones listed, under 90% were seen once. Sequencing was carried out using peripheral blood. These receptors originate from a woman aged 50 to 60 who had recovered from COVID-19.

The genes are TRBV7-2 and TRBJ2-3, with 8 bases matching TRBD2. CDR3 length equals 15 residues. V was clipped by 5 bases and J by 3 bases; unmatched bases: 7. Germline CDR1 is SGHTA and CDR2 is FQGNSA. The CDR3 DNA follows: TGTGCCAGCAGCCAGACCGGGACTAGGACAGATACGCAGTATTTT. Its translation: CASSQTGTRTDTQYF. The full variable domain, its missing parts supplied by reference TRBV7-2 and TRBJ2-3, is GAGVSQSPSNKVTEKGKDVELRCDPISGHTALYWYRQSLGQGLEFLIYFQGNSAPDKSGLPSDRFSAERTGGSVSTLTIQRTQQEDSAVYLCASSQTGTRTDTQYFGPGTRLTVL.

This clone occurred once. This chain joins TRBV4-3 and TRBJ2-7, with 16 positions matching TRBD2. V lost 4 bases to trimming and J lost 4 bases; unmatched junction nucleotides: 4. This CDR3 is 16 amino acids long. Germline CDR1 is LGHNA and CDR2 is YSLEER. CDR3 loop: CASSPGLAGGPYEQYF. The CDR3 bases are TGCGCCAGCAGCCCGGGACTAGCGGGAGGGCCGTACGAGCAGTACTTC.